The clone carrying this TCR beta chain was found a few times. Its matching antigen is unknown. CDR1 SNHLY and CDR2 FYNNEI come from the germline V gene. This CDR3 comprises 15 residues. The trim removed 1 base at V and 5 bases at J, leaving 3 bases unmatched. These data originate in a study of T cell responses to AZD1222 COVID-19 vaccine. Study background: The study pooled second doses at about 4 or about 12 weeks.

Generated by immunoSEQ multiplex PCR, the TCRdb table keeps only in-frame clones and is missing some. The table shows some 96,000 clones, with approximately 88% occurring only once. Findings and caveats of the study: At 160-218 and 743-854, vaccine-associated CD4 TCRs were dominant, and they spanned spike. Baseline serostatus was positive in only a handful of AZD1222 recipients. White British donors predominated, females outnumbered males, and clonal diversity was possibly underestimated.

The sequences come from peripheral blood, collected on day 0 of AZD1222 vaccination. This clonotype was sampled from an adult in good health. The rearrangement links TRBV2 to TRBJ1-5; TRBD1 agrees at 9 bases. The DNA of the CDR3 is TGTGCCAGCAGTGAAGACAGGGGGCTATATCAGCCCCAGCATTTT. Translation: CASSEDRGLYQPQHF.